This T cell receptor (beta chain) was documented in a study of blood T cells in healthy people across ages. To note about this clonotype: Its antigen is still unknown.

For the second PCR, which ran for about 6 to 12 cycles, a sample-barcoded 5' primer and a J-beta primer mix were used. TCRdb independently ran MiXCR on the 5' RACE reads; one entry per CDR3 protein. Of 1,100,000 or so distinct CDR3 sequences listed, 40% to 45% are singletons. The CDR3 spans 17 residues. Germline values: CDR1 MDHEN, CDR2 SYDVKM. Study-wide points: No conclusive comparison of naive versus antigen-experienced cells was possible with unsorted PBMCs. There were more naive CD4+ cells and higher diversity in long-lived donors than in aged donors.

The V and J genes are TRBV28 and TRBJ2-7; 10 bases fit TRBD1. The J call may be incorrect, as the DNA end agrees better with TRBJ2-5. The sequence derives from a woman aged 60 to 75 in good health. The specimen was blood. The CDR3 DNA reads TGTGCCAGCAGTCACCCCCTCCCGGGACAGGGGAAAGAGACCCAGTACTTC. Amino acids: CASSHPLPGQGKETQYF.